These 16 T cell receptor beta chains came from one sample sequenced in a study of T cells in Graves' hyperthyroidism and ophthalmopathy. Amplification targeted TCR beta CDR3 regions from RNA transcripts. During a first-round RT-PCR of the TCR CDR3, the HTBI primer set was used. In TCRdb, the multiplex PCR reads were re-called with MiXCR into one record per CDR3 protein. The sample yields roughly 290,000 distinct CDR3 sequences, about an eighth seen once. The sample comprised blood. Receptors originate from a woman aged 35 to 49 with Graves' hyperthyroidism.

This clonotype was seen at least ten times. The chain employs TRBV12-3 or TRBV12-4 and TRBJ2-4; D gene unclear. Trimming took 8 bases from V and 0 from J, leaving 8 bases between them. This CDR3 is built from 13 residues. In nucleotides, the CDR3 is TGTGCCAGCGGGTATCTAGCCAAAAACATTCAGTACTTC. Translation: CASGYLAKNIQYF.

This clonotype was recorded many times. The gene calls are TRBV7-9 and TRBJ1-4, with D perhaps TRBD1 (6 bases). V lost 2 bases and J 6 bases, leaving 16 bases between the germline ends. Germline V lookup: CDR1 SEHNR, CDR2 FQNEAQ (reference sequence). The CDR3 covers 16 residues. In DNA, the CDR3 is TGTGCCAGCAGCTTACCCCTCGGGGGGGCACATGAAAAACTGTTTTTT. Translation: CASSLPLGGAHEKLFF.

V usage is TRBV30 and J usage is TRBJ2-2; 8 positions match TRBD2. J gave up 3 bases and V 0 bases, and 9 bases lay outside the gene matches. This CDR3 is 17 amino acids long. CDR1 is GTSNPN and CDR2 is SVGIG in the germline V gene (reference sequence). The CDR3 reads CAWSVRRSGSYTGELFF. The DNA of the CDR3 is TGTGCCTGGAGTGTACGAAGGAGCGGGAGTTACACCGGGGAGCTGTTTTTT.

This rearrangement joins TRBV18 to TRBJ1-2; D uncertain. The CDR3 has 15 amino acids. The V and J ends lost 2 bases and 0 bases respectively, with 10 bases between them. Germline loops: CDR1 KGHSH, CDR2 LQKENI. The CDR3 sequence: CASSPGLTPNYGYTF. The CDR3 region has the DNA TGTGCCAGCTCACCAGGTCTGACACCTAACTATGGCTACACCTTC.

This clonotype was counted at least ten times. The chain joins TRBV10-3 to TRBJ2-7; D assignment may be TRBD1 or TRBD2 (7 bases each). In germline, CDR1 is ENHRY, CDR2 SYGVKD. The CDR3 has 15 residues. The V gene lost 6 bases and the J gene lost 2 bases, with 17 bases spanning the gap. CDR3 in DNA: TGTGCCATCAGGGGGGGGACAGAGGCGGCCTACGAGCAGTACTTC. Protein product: CAIRGGTEAAYEQYF.

This clonotype was detected many times. The chain is built from TRBV6-1 and TRBJ1-5, with D tentatively TRBD1 (5 bases). Germline V gives CDR1 MNHNS, CDR2 SASEGT. The V and J ends lost 3 bases and 0 bases respectively, with 12 bases between them. The CDR3 runs 16 residues. The CDR3 sequence: CASSDDLTDSNQPQHF. CDR3 DNA sequence: TGTGCCAGCAGTGATGACTTGACAGATAGCAATCAGCCCCAGCATTTT.

This clonotype has at least ten counts. The chain combines TRBV5-1 with TRBJ1-2; no reliable D call. The CDR3 length is 15 residues. The germline V and J ends were trimmed by 5 bases and 7 bases, with 21 bases remaining between them. Germline assignment: CDR1 SGHRS and CDR2 YFSETQ. DNA of the CDR3: TGCGCCAGCAGTCCACGGCTGGGAGAAAGTGGTGGCTACACCTTC. This gives the protein CASSPRLGESGGYTF.

Comments on this clonotype: A much bigger clone sits one base away, suggesting this may be a read error. The V and J genes are TRBV6-1 and TRBJ1-1; TRBD1 might be the D (5 bases). Germline V gives CDR1 MNHNS, CDR2 SASEGT. The CDR3 contains 13 residues. In DNA, the CDR3 is TGTGCCAGCGGTGACTCGGACCAGGGTGAAGCTTTCTTT. Residues: CASGDSDQGEAFF.

This clonotype was observed a few times. In nucleotides, the CDR3 is TGTGCCAGCAGCGTTTCGGGCACAACTAACTATGGCTACACCTTC. It specifies CASSVSGTTNYGYTF. The chain combines TRBV9 with TRBJ1-2; D gene unclear. CDR3 length: 15 residues. In germline, CDR1 is SGDLS, CDR2 YYNGEE. V was pared by 2 bases and J by 0 bases, with 11 bases between.

This clonotype appeared many times. This chain uses TRBV24-1 with TRBJ2-3, with TRBD1 matching over 7 bases. The V gene end was trimmed by 11 bases and the J gene end by 4 bases; junction bases not matched to a gene: 8. This CDR3 has 13 amino acids. Looked up from germline, CDR1 is KGHDR and CDR2 is SFDVKD. CDR3 loop: CAIDREGADTQYF. Written as DNA, the CDR3 is TGTGCCATAGACAGGGAAGGCGCAGATACGCAGTATTTT.

At least ten counts were recorded for this clonotype. The chain joins TRBV24-1 to TRBJ2-1; TRBD1 matches 11 bases. Germline V gene sequence: CDR1 KGHDR, CDR2 SFDVKD. The CDR3 totals 16 residues. V trimming: 4 bases; J trimming: 8 bases; junction bases outside the gene matches: 9. As DNA, the CDR3 is TGTGCCACCAGTGAAACCTGGGACAGGGGGAGGGATGAGCAGTTCTTC. Residues: CATSETWDRGRDEQFF.

A word on this clonotype: Given a much more abundant clone one base away, this may be a read error. The chain links TRBV6-1 to TRBJ2-1; 9 bases line up with TRBD2. CDR3 size: 15 residues. Looked up from germline, CDR1 is MNHNS and CDR2 is SASEGT. The CDR3 sequence: CASSPTSGRHNKQFF. DNA of the CDR3: TGTGCCAGCAGTCCTACTAGCGGGCGGCACAATAAGCAGTTCTTC.

This clonotype was observed many times. The rearrangement joins TRBV7-9 to TRBJ1-1, with TRBD1 matching 8 bases. V dropped 6 bases and J dropped 4; count of bases not matched to a gene: 10. The CDR3 runs to 15 residues. CDR1 is SEHNR and CDR2 is FQNEAQ in the germline V gene (reference sequence). The CDR3, as DNA: TGTGCCAGCAGTCCCTTCCAGGGGGCCGGCACTGAAGCTTTCTTT. This encodes CASSPFQGAGTEAFF.

This clonotype was seen a handful of times. For the CDR3, the DNA is TGCAGCGTTACCTTACAGGGGTATAGCTCCTACGAGCAGTACTTC. It specifies CSVTLQGYSSYEQYF. The genes are TRBV29-1 and TRBJ2-7, with 7 bases aligning to TRBD1. CDR1 and CDR2 (germline): SQVTM, ANQGSEA. V was pared by 5 bases and J by 0 bases, with 10 bases of the junction left unmatched. CDR3 length: 15 residues.

This clonotype was counted many times. The chain uses TRBV3-1 and TRBJ1-2, with D unclear. The length of the CDR3 is 14 residues. Trimming removed 0 bases from V and 4 bases from J, with 9 bases in between. CDR1 and CDR2 from the germline V gene are LGHDT and YNNKEL (reference sequence). CDR3 DNA sequence: TGTGCCAGCAGCCAAGACAGCCCTAGCTATGGCTACACCTTC. Encoded protein: CASSQDSPSYGYTF. Looking up the rest from reference TRBV3-1 and TRBJ1-2 gives the full variable domain: DTAVSQTPKYLVTQMGNDKSIKCEQNLGHDTMYWYKQDSKKFLKIMFSYNNKELIINETVPNRFSPKSPDKAHLNLHINSLELGDSAVYFCASSQDSPSYGYTFGSGTRLTVV.

This clonotype was observed a few times. The chain carries TRBV5-1 and TRBJ2-2; TRBD1 might be the D (5 bases). From germline, CDR1 is SGHRS and CDR2 YFSETQ. V dropped 1 base and J dropped 1 base, with 8 bases sitting between them. CDR3 length: 15 amino acids. In DNA, the CDR3 is TGCGCCAGCAGCTTGTATAGGGGGAACACCGGGGAGCTGTTTTTT. This translates into CASSLYRGNTGELFF.